This TCR beta chain was captured by sequencing in a study of blood T cell repertoires in COVID-19. Across the study: Both acute and convalescent COVID-19 samples were obtained from the United States, Italy and Spain. Sources were T cells, B-cell-depleted T cells, or PBMCs; the material itself was cDNA or gDNA.

Authors' analysis steps: Amplified reference gene primers provided the basis for estimating nucleated cell counts. The assay was immunoSEQ multiplex PCR, and TCRdb's table has in-frame clones only and misses some. V, J and clone size were drawn from that table, and D and trimming were deduced from the DNA. The data show roughly 68,000 clones, about 90% seen once. Seattle patients were enrolled during active infection and followed longitudinally. The sequence derives from a woman in her forties or fifties with COVID-19, enrolled during active disease. The sequenced sample consisted of peripheral blood.

The CDR3 DNA is TGTGCCAGCAGCCAAGATGTGGGGCGGGACGCCTACGAGCAGTACTTC. Translation: CASSQDVGRDAYEQYF. The chain has TRBV4-2 and TRBJ2-7; tentatively, D is TRBD2 (6 bases). Per germline, CDR1 LGHNA and CDR2 YNFKEQ. Deletions cut 0 bases from V and 2 bases from J, with 14 bases between. The CDR3 contains 16 residues.